This T cell receptor (beta chain) was sequenced in a study of response to subunit inactivated influenza vaccine. TCRdb reprocessed the RT-PCR reads with MiXCR, giving one entry per CDR3 protein. Of about 570,000 distinct CDR3 sequences listed, about 10% are singletons. The CDR3 contains 15 residues. Germline values: CDR1 LGHNA, CDR2 YNFKEQ. This clonotype came up a few times. A read error may account for a junction end that differs from germline. This sample also belongs to another study, concerning T cells expressing NK-cell markers. That paper adds: As the method of synthesis, 5'RACE template switching with UMIs yielded TCR beta cDNA. Seven HCMV-seropositive donors and one seronegative donor made up the eight sequenced donors.

The clonotype originates from a man over 45 who received an inactivated influenza vaccine. J is TRBJ2-2 and V is TRBV4-2, with 9 bases lining up with TRBD1. Material: PBMCs from blood, obtained on the day of vaccination. The CDR3 reads CASSHGQGWTGELFF. CDR3 nucleotide sequence: TGTGCCAGCAGCCACGGACAGGGGTGGACCGGGGAGCTTTTTTTT.